A single sample is the source of the 8 T cell receptor beta chains below, sequenced in a study of blood T cell repertoires in COVID-19. Using immunoSEQ multiplex PCR, the repertoire was profiled, and TCRdb retains in-frame clones only, with some absent. This sample has 150,000 to 200,000 clones, with 65% to 85% found just once. The sequenced material came from peripheral blood. Every receptor here comes from a woman aged 25 to 39 with acute or convalescent COVID-19.

The chain carries TRBV19 and TRBJ1-5; no clear D gene. Germline V gene sequence: CDR1 LNHDA, CDR2 SQIVND (reference sequence). V lost 4 bases and J 7 bases, leaving 14 bases between the germline ends. The length of the CDR3 is 14 residues. This CDR3 reads CASSNQALGQPQHF. Here the CDR3 DNA reads TGTGCCAGTAGTAACCAGGCGCTTGGGCAGCCCCAGCATTTT.

The chain carries TRBV10-3 and TRBJ1-2, with 8 bases that match TRBD1. The germline V gene encodes CDR1 ENHRY and CDR2 SYGVKD. The CDR3 contains 14 residues. The junction had 4 bases not matched to a gene; V was cut back by 7 bases and J by 0 bases. This CDR3 reads CAITRDRSNYGYTF. CDR3 DNA: TGTGCCATCACCCGGGACAGGTCTAACTATGGCTACACCTTC.

The chain employs TRBV4-2 and TRBJ1-5, with D unclear. This CDR3 contains 14 residues. Trimming took 0 bases from V and 4 from J, leaving 7 bases between them. The germline gives CDR1 LGHNA, CDR2 YNFKEQ. The CDR3 region is CASSQDLRNQPQHF. The CDR3 bases are TGTGCCAGCAGCCAAGATCTCAGGAATCAGCCCCAGCATTTT.

V gene TRBV27 combines with J gene TRBJ1-4; 7 bases agree with TRBD1. Trimming cost V 3 bases and J 7 bases; bases outside gene matches: 8. There are 15 residues in the CDR3. The germline gives CDR1 MNHEY, CDR2 SMNVEV (reference sequence). As DNA, the CDR3 is TGTGCCAGCAGTTTTCAAGGGGGCCGAGGTGAAAAACTGTTTTTT. Protein sequence: CASSFQGGRGEKLFF. Looking up the rest from reference TRBV27 and TRBJ1-4 gives the full variable domain: EAQVTQNPRYLITVTGKKLTVTCSQNMNHEYMSWYRQDPGLGLRQIYYSMNVEVTDKGDVPEGYKVSRKEKRNFPLILESPSPNQTSLYFCASSFQGGRGEKLFFGSGTQLSVL.

V gene TRBV11-2 combines with J gene TRBJ1-1; D is ambiguous. V lost 0 bases to trimming and J lost 7 bases, with 6 bases between them. In germline, CDR1 is SGHAT, CDR2 FQNNGV. CDR3 length equals 12 residues. The CDR3, as DNA: TGTGCCAGCAGCTTAGATTTCGGTGAAGCTTTCTTT. Translating it yields CASSLDFGEAFF.

The chain has TRBV6-5 and TRBJ1-2, with 10 bases aligning to TRBD1. After removal of 6 bases from V and 5 bases from J, the junction contained 6 bases not matched to a gene. CDR1 and CDR2 from the germline V gene are MNHEY and SVGAGI. The CDR3 contains 14 residues. The CDR3 nucleotides are TGTGCCAGCAGCCGCCTGGACAGGGGGTATGGCTACACCTTC. It encodes CASSRLDRGYGYTF.

This chain uses TRBV19 with TRBJ1-5; 9 bases agree with TRBD1. The CDR3 is made up of 16 amino acids. CDR1 and CDR2 from the germline V gene are LNHDA and SQIVND (reference sequence). V gave up 5 bases and J gave up 2 bases; unmatched junction bases: 7. In DNA form, the CDR3 reads TGTGCCAGTAGTCGGGGACAGGGAACGGGCAATCAGCCCCAGCATTTT. It yields the protein CASSRGQGTGNQPQHF. The full variable domain, completed using reference TRBV19 and TRBJ1-5, is DGGITQSPKYLFRKEGQNVTLSCEQNLNHDAMYWYRQDPGQGLRLIYYSQIVNDFQKGDIAEGYSVSREKKESFPLTVTSAQKNPTAFYLCASSRGQGTGNQPQHFGDGTRLSIL.

This chain joins TRBV21-1 and TRBJ1-5; no DNA check was done on the table's D call, TRBD1. TRBV21-1 corresponds to a pseudogene. This CDR3 is 17 amino acids long. CDR3 coding DNA: TGTGCCAGCAGCAAAGAACCCAGACAGAATAGCAATCAGCCCCAGCATTTT. Residues: CASSKEPRQNSNQPQHF.